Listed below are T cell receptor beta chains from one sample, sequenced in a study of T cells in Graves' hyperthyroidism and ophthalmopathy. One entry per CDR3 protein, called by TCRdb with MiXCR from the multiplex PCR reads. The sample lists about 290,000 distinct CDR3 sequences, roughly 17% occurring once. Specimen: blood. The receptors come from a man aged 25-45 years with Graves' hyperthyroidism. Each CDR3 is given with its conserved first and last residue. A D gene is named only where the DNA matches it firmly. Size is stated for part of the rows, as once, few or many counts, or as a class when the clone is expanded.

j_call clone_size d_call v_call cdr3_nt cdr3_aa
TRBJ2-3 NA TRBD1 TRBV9 TGTGCCAGCAGCGTAGCTGGGACAGGGTATTGGGATACGCAGTATTTT CASSVAGTGYWDTQYF
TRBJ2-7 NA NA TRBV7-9 TGTGCCAGCAGCCCCCGGGAAGACTACGTGGAGCAGTACTTC CASSPREDYVEQYF
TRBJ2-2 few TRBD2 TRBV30 TGTGCCTGGAGTGTCTCTAGCGGGAGTACGGGGACCGGGGAGCTGTTTTTT CAWSVSSGSTGTGELFF
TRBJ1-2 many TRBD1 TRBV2 TGTGCCAGCAGCTTTCATACAGGGGGCCCTGGCTCCTATGGCTACACCTTC CASSFHTGGPGSYGYTF
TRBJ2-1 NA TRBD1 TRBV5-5 TGTGCCAGCCGTGAGACAGGGGCCTCCTACAATGAGCAGTTCTTC CASRETGASYNEQFF
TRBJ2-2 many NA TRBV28 TGTGCCAGCTATCTAGGGGCCACCGGGGAGCTGTTTTTT CASYLGATGELFF
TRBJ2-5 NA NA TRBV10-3 TGTGCCATCAGTGACACAAATAGGGGCCTGGGGGAGACCCAGTACTTC CAISDTNRGLGETQYF
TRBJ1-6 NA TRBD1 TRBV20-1 TGCAGTGCCCGGGACAGCGATTCACCCCTCCACTTT CSARDSDSPLHF
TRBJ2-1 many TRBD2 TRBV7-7 TGTGCTAGCAGCCTTGGGACTAGCGGGAGGAATGAGCAGTTCTTC CASSLGTSGRNEQFF
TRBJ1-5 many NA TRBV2 TGTGCCAGCAGTGAGGCGATCGTTTATAGCAATCAGCCCCAGCATTTT CASSEAIVYSNQPQHF
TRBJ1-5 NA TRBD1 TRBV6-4 TGTGCCAGGGCGAGGGCCCAGGGGGGCAATCAGCCCCAGCATTTT CARARAQGGNQPQHF
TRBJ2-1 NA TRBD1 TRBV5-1 TGCGCCAGCAGCTTGCTCGGCAGGGGGCTCTCTGGGCAGTTCTTC CASSLLGRGLSGQFF
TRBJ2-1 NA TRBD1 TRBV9 TGTGCCAGCAGCGTAGCTGACAGGGAGTCCAATGAGCAGTTCTTC CASSVADRESNEQFF
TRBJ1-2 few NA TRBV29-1 TGCAGCGTTGAAGAGGCCAGGGGAGGTGGCTACACCTTC CSVEEARGGGYTF
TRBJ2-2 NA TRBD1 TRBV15 TGTGCCACCAGCCAGGGGGTAGGAACAGACGCCGGGGAGCTGTTTTTT CATSQGVGTDAGELFF
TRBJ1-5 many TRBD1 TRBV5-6 TGTGCCAGCAGCCATTACAGGGGAGCGGATCAGCCCCAGCATTTT CASSHYRGADQPQHF
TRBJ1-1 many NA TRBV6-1 TGTGCCAGCAGGACAGCGTACGCCTCTGAAGCTTTCTTT CASRTAYASEAFF
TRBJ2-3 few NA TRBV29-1 TGCAGCGTTGAATCGGGCCGGGGGCAGTATTTT CSVESGRGQYF
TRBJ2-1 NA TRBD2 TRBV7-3 TGTGCCAGCAGCTTAACGGGACTAGCGGGAGGGCCGAATACCGAGCAGTTCTTC CASSLTGLAGGPNTEQFF
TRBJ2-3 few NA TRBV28 TGTGCCAGCAGTTTCAAGCAGGCAGATACGCAGTATTTT CASSFKQADTQYF
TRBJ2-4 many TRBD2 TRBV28 TGTGCCAGCAGCTCACGGGTGACTAGCGGGAACATTCAGTACTTC CASSSRVTSGNIQYF
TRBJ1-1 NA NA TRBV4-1 TGCGCCAGCAGCCGGGCGGGCAGCTCGGTAGAAGCTTTCTTT CASSRAGSSVEAFF